This section outlines one T cell receptor (beta chain) sequence together with its context. Antigen specificity is unknown. The CDR3 runs 15 residues. Trimming cost V 5 bases and J 3 bases, with 17 bases left between them. CDR1 SEHNR and CDR2 FQNEAQ come from the germline V gene (reference sequence). This entry is derived from a study of siplizumab effects on memory and regulatory T cells. Findings of the study overall: Roughly 80-95% of proliferating CD4+ or CD8+ clones defied assignment to a naive or memory phenotype. Apparently key alloresponse contributors, naive T cells also seemed more diverse than memory cells.

TCRdb keeps only in-frame clones here, not all; method: immunoSEQ multiplex PCR. The sample lists about 69,000 clones; approximately 88% were seen once. The TCR comes from a human donor in good health. Sequencing was done on a sample of Tregs sorted from blood. The J gene is TRBJ2-7, the V gene TRBV7-9; D perhaps matches TRBD2 (6 bases). CDR3 sequence: CASSPRGREIYEQYF. The CDR3, as DNA: TGTGCCAGCAGCCCTCGGGGTCGGGAGATCTACGAGCAGTACTTC.